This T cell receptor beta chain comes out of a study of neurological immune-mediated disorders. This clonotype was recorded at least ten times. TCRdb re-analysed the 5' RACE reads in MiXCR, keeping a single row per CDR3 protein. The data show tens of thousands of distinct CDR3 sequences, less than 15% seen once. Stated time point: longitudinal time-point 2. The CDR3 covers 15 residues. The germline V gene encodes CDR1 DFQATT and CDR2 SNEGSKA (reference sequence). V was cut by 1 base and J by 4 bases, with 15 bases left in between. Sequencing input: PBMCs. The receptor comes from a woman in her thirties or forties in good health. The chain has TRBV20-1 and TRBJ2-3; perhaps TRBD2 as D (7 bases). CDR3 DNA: TGCAGTGCTAGAGGTCCGGCGGGGGCTGCAGATACGCAGTATTTT. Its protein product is CSARGPAGAADTQYF.